This T cell receptor (beta chain) was recorded in a study of technical replicates of blood from a handful of donors. TCRdb keeps only in-frame clones here, not all; method: immunoSEQ multiplex PCR. The table shows 100,000 or so clones, with nearly 96% occurring only once. This CDR3 region has 12 residues. V was trimmed by 5 bases and J by 7 bases, leaving 11 bases between them. Germline-derived CDR1 and CDR2 are MDHEN and SYDVKM. The sequenced sample was T cells isolated from PBMCs. The rearrangement links TRBV28 to TRBJ1-2; no clear D gene. This clonotype originated in a human donor in good health. CDR3 residues: CASSLPVSGYTF. Written as DNA, the CDR3 is TGTGCCAGCAGTCTTCCGGTCTCTGGCTACACCTTC.